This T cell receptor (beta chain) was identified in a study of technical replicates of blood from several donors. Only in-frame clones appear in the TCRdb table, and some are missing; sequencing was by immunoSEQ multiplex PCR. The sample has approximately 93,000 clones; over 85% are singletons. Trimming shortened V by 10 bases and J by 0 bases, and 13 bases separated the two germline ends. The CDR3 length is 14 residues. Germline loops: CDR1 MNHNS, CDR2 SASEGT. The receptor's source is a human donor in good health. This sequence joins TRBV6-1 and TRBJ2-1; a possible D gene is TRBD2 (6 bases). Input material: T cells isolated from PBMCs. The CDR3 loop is CATWAGFSYNEQFF. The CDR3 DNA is TGTGCCACCTGGGCGGGGTTCTCCTACAATGAGCAGTTCTTC.